Presented here are 24 T cell receptor beta chains from one specimen sequenced in a study of blood T cell repertoires in COVID-19. Sequencing used immunoSEQ multiplex PCR; TCRdb keeps in-frame clones, though not all of them. The sample includes about 190,000 clones, around 90% of them seen just once. Sequences were obtained from peripheral blood. Source of these receptors: a man in his forties or fifties with acute or convalescent COVID-19.

This clone was seen a few times. The chain has TRBV2 and TRBJ1-4; D is undetermined. V was pared by 7 bases and J by 0 bases, with 12 bases between. The CDR3 contains 15 residues. CDR1 SNHLY and CDR2 FYNNEI come from the germline V gene. The CDR3 loop reads CASMGRLATNEKLFF. In DNA form, the CDR3 reads TGTGCCAGCATGGGCAGGCTGGCAACTAATGAAAAACTGTTTTTT.

The chain has TRBV5-1 and TRBJ2-1; D is unresolved. CDR1 is SGHRS, CDR2 YFSETQ, per germline. The V and J ends lost 0 bases and 9 bases respectively, with 7 bases between them. The CDR3 is 12 amino acids. The CDR3 here is CASSLASSEQFF. For the CDR3, the DNA is TGCGCCAGCAGCTTGGCCTCCAGTGAGCAGTTCTTC.

V is TRBV6-2 or TRBV6-3 and J is TRBJ2-1, with a tentative D call TRBD1 (5 bases). The CDR3 contains 16 residues. Trimming stripped 3 bases from V and 8 bases from J, with 20 bases between. The germline CDR1 and CDR2 sequences are MNHEY and SVGEGT. CDR3 sequence: CASSYQGPLIADEQFF. In DNA, the CDR3 is TGTGCCAGCAGTTATCAGGGCCCCCTTATTGCGGATGAGCAGTTCTTC.

The rearrangement joins TRBV7-9 to TRBJ1-2, with D possibly matching TRBD1 (5 bases). The V gene lost 1 base and the J gene lost 2 bases, with 11 bases spanning the gap. Germline loops: CDR1 SEHNR, CDR2 FQNEAQ (reference sequence). The CDR3 covers 15 residues. As DNA, the CDR3 is TGTGCCAGCAGCTTAGACCAGGGAGGGAACTATGGCTACACCTTC. Amino acids: CASSLDQGGNYGYTF.

This clone showed up just once. This chain uses TRBV3-1 (or the pseudogene TRBV3-2) with TRBJ1-1; no definite D call. The V gene's germline CDR1 is LGHDT and CDR2 YNNKEL (reference sequence). V was shortened by 4 bases and J by 1 base, with 7 bases between the two germline ends. CDR3 length: 13 residues. CDR3 bases: TGTGCCAGCAGCCTACAGACGAACACTGAAGCTTTCTTT. Translation gives CASSLQTNTEAFF.

This clone was recorded once. This sequence joins TRBV9 and TRBJ2-1; 9 bases align to TRBD1. J gave up 6 bases and V 3 bases, and 1 base lay outside the gene matches. CDR1 is SGDLS and CDR2 is YYNGEE in the germline V gene. This CDR3 is 13 amino acids long. The CDR3 region has the DNA TGTGCCAGCAGCGCGGGACAGGGCAATGAGCAGTTCTTC. Translating it yields CASSAGQGNEQFF.

This chain links TRBV14 with TRBJ1-6, with TRBD1 matching over 9 bases. From germline, CDR1 is SGHDN and CDR2 FVKESK. The CDR3 length is 14 residues. V gave up 6 bases and J gave up 11 bases; unmatched junction bases: 8. CDR3 coding DNA: TGTGCCAGCAGTCCCGGGACAGGGAGCCCACCCCTCCACTTT. Translation gives CASSPGTGSPPLHF.

The chain has TRBV4-3 and TRBJ2-3; 9 nucleotides match TRBD2. V dropped 4 bases and J dropped 0; count of bases not matched to a gene: 11. From germline, CDR1 is LGHNA and CDR2 YSLEER. There are 18 residues in the CDR3. In DNA, the CDR3 is TGCGCCAGCAGCCTTTCCCTCCCGGGACTAGCAAGCACAGATACGCAGTATTTT. Residues: CASSLSLPGLASTDTQYF.

The chain couples TRBV5-1 to TRBJ1-4; D is ambiguous. Trimming removed 6 bases from V and 6 bases from J, with 12 bases in between. Germline V gene data show CDR1 as SGHRS and CDR2 as YFSETQ. The CDR3 is 13 amino acids. The CDR3 sequence: CASNNGGDEKLFF. The CDR3 DNA reads as TGCGCCAGCAATAACGGAGGAGATGAAAAACTGTTTTTT.

The rearrangement joins TRBV15 to TRBJ2-5, with no clear D. Germline CDR1 reads LNHNV; CDR2 reads YYDKDF (reference sequence). V dropped 4 bases and J dropped 3 bases, with 21 bases sitting between them. The CDR3 is 17 amino acids. CDR3 nucleotide sequence: TGTGCCACCAGCACCTTCATGGGCCAAGGTCTAAAAGAGACCCAGTACTTC. Its protein is CATSTFMGQGLKETQYF.

This chain uses TRBV4-2 with TRBJ1-5; the D is unclear. Between the trimmed V and J ends, which lost 0 bases and 7 bases, there was a span of 4 bases. The CDR3 runs to 12 residues. Germline CDR1 LGHNA, CDR2 YNFKEQ. The CDR3 spells CASSQDEQPQHF. The CDR3 DNA follows: TGTGCCAGCAGCCAAGATGAGCAGCCCCAGCATTTT.

The rearrangement uses TRBV7-8 and TRBJ1-4; 7 positions match TRBD1. This CDR3 has 15 amino acids. The V and J ends lost 5 bases and 5 bases, in that order; junction bases with no gene match: 8. Germline lookup yields CDR1 SGHVS and CDR2 FQNEAQ. DNA for the CDR3: TGTGCCAGCAGCACACCACCGGGACAGAATGAAAAACTGTTTTTT. Residues: CASSTPPGQNEKLFF. The variable domain in full, with the rest retrieved from reference TRBV7-8 and TRBJ1-4, is GAGVSQSPRYKVAKRGQDVALRCDPISGHVSLFWYQQALGQGPEFLTYFQNEAQLDKSGLPSDRFFAERPEGSVSTLKIQRTQQEDSAVYLCASSTPPGQNEKLFFGSGTQLSVL.

V and J are TRBV28 and TRBJ2-7; D is perhaps TRBD1 (5 bases). The CDR3 is made up of 14 amino acids. Germline CDR1 MDHEN, CDR2 SYDVKM. V lost 3 bases and J lost 4, with 13 bases in between. Here the CDR3 DNA reads TGTGCCAGCAGTTTCCCGTACAGGCCATACGAGCAGTACTTC. Its translation is CASSFPYRPYEQYF.

The chain couples TRBV3-1 (or the pseudogene TRBV3-2) to TRBJ1-3; no clear D gene. The V gene's germline CDR1 is LGHDT and CDR2 YNNKEL (reference sequence). There are 15 residues in the CDR3. The germline V and J ends were trimmed by 4 bases and 3 bases, with 13 bases remaining between them. This CDR3 is CASSPRGGRGNTIYF. The CDR3 DNA reads as TGTGCCAGCAGCCCCCGCGGCGGCCGTGGAAACACCATATATTTT.

The genes are TRBV30 and TRBJ2-1; a weak D match, TRBD2 (6 bases). Germline V lookup: CDR1 GTSNPN, CDR2 SVGIG (reference sequence). The V and J ends lost 3 bases and 4 bases respectively, with 13 bases between them. CDR3 length equals 14 residues. DNA for the CDR3: TGTGCCTGGAGGACGGGCGGGATTTACAATGAGCAGTTCTTC. It translates to CAWRTGGIYNEQFF.

This chain uses TRBV10-1 with TRBJ2-3; TRBD1 matches 9 bases. V gave up 2 bases and J gave up 0 bases; unmatched junction bases: 3. The CDR3 consists of 16 residues. Germline lookup yields CDR1 WNHNN and CDR2 SYGVQD (reference sequence). This CDR3 reads CASSEGTGSSTDTQYF. The CDR3, as DNA: TGCGCCAGCAGTGAGGGGACAGGGAGTAGCACAGATACGCAGTATTTT.

This rearrangement joins TRBV5-4 to TRBJ2-3, with 7 nucleotides matching TRBD1. CDR1 is SGHNT and CDR2 is YYREEE in the germline V gene (reference sequence). V lost 4 bases, J lost 2 bases, and 4 bases stayed unmatched. This CDR3 contains 14 residues. CDR3 DNA: TGTGCCAGCAGCCGGGGACAGCTCACAGATACGCAGTATTTT. Translated: CASSRGQLTDTQYF.

The CDR3 protein is CASSFRTSGGYNEQFF. CDR3 coding DNA: TGCGCCAGCAGCTTCCGAACTAGCGGGGGCTACAATGAGCAGTTCTTC. The rearrangement links TRBV4-1 to TRBJ2-1; 11 bases line up with TRBD2. The V and J ends lost 5 bases and 3 bases, in that order; junction bases with no gene match: 6. The V gene's germline CDR1 is MGHRA and CDR2 YSYEKL. The length of the CDR3 is 16 residues.

The sample holds a few counts of this clone. The genes are TRBV9 and TRBJ2-3; 7 bases are a match to TRBD2. CDR1 and CDR2 from the germline V gene are SGDLS and YYNGEE. The trim removed 3 bases at V and 9 bases at J, leaving 7 bases unmatched. The CDR3 extends over 13 amino acids. The CDR3 DNA is TGTGCCAGCAGCGCCACCCTGGGGGGGACGCAGTATTTT. It specifies CASSATLGGTQYF.

Note on this clone: This same CDR3 is encoded by further DNA sequences in the sample. The gene calls are TRBV5-1 and TRBJ2-7; 8 bases map to TRBD2. The CDR3 contains 15 residues. The germline gives CDR1 SGHRS, CDR2 YFSETQ. V was pared by 0 bases and J by 4 bases, with 6 bases of the junction left unmatched. The CDR3 spells CASSLVAGGPYEQYF. The DNA of the CDR3 is TGCGCCAGCAGCTTGGTTGCGGGAGGACCTTACGAGCAGTACTTC. Complete variable domain (other parts from reference TRBV5-1 and TRBJ2-7): KAGVTQTPRYLIKTRGQQVTLSCSPISGHRSVSWYQQTPGQGLQFLFEYFSETQRNKGNFPGRFSGRQFSNSRSEMNVSTLELGDSALYLCASSLVAGGPYEQYFGPGTRLTVT.

The chain employs TRBV28 and TRBJ1-5, with 11 positions matching TRBD1. The CDR3 has 15 residues. Per the germline V gene, CDR1 is MDHEN and CDR2 is SYDVKM. The V and J ends lost 6 bases and 4 bases, in that order; junction bases with no gene match: 5. Here the CDR3 DNA reads TGTGCCAGCAGCCCGGACAGGGGGCGGAATCAGCCCCAGCATTTT. Amino acids: CASSPDRGRNQPQHF.

The chain is built from TRBV19 and TRBJ2-3, with 8 bases fitting TRBD1. V shed 6 bases and J 5 bases; nucleotides not matched to a gene: 10. The CDR3 covers 15 residues. Germline values: CDR1 LNHDA, CDR2 SQIVND (reference sequence). The CDR3 DNA follows: TGTGCCAGTAGCGACACAGGGGGGTCGAGAGATACGCAGTATTTT. This encodes CASSDTGGSRDTQYF.

V and J are TRBV21-1 and TRBJ2-7; the DNA was not compared with TRBD2, the D call given in the table. TRBV21-1 is flagged as a pseudogene. There are 11 residues in the CDR3. The CDR3 here is CASSKLFGQYF. The CDR3 DNA reads as TGTGCCAGCAGCAAACTGTTCGGGCAGTACTTC.

The chain couples TRBV18 to TRBJ1-5, with 9 nucleotides matching TRBD1. Unmatched junction bases numbered 8, after V lost 3 bases and J lost 5 bases. CDR1 KGHSH and CDR2 LQKENI come from the germline V gene. The CDR3 length is 16 residues. The CDR3 spells CASSPAGDRVYQPQHF. The CDR3 DNA reads TGTGCCAGCTCACCTGCCGGGGACAGGGTTTATCAGCCCCAGCATTTT. Variable domain in full (rest from reference TRBV18 and TRBJ1-5): NAGVMQNPRHLVRRRGQEARLRCSPMKGHSHVYWYRQLPEEGLKFMVYLQKENIIDESGMPKERFSAEFPKEGPSILRIQQVVRGDSAAYFCASSPAGDRVYQPQHFGDGTRLSIL.